This T cell receptor beta chain comes out of a study of cytomegalovirus exposure and HLA in healthy donors. A word on this clone: Its antigen remains unknown.

General observations from the study: Later on, a genetic analysis was performed. It linked a missense variant in DCLRE1C with V- and J-gene trimming of TCR beta. There was a cluster of highly shared sequence variants that was likely a sequencing artifact.

The CDR3 contains 14 residues. Looked up from germline, CDR1 is MDHEN and CDR2 is SYDVKM. The V end lost 6 bases, the J end lost 2 bases, and 13 bases lay between the germline ends. All the people who gave samples were healthy bone marrow donors. PCR involved 60 Vbeta and 13 Jbeta primers. TCRdb's table, derived via immunoSEQ multiplex PCR, lists solely in-frame clones and lacks some. The table includes 80,000 to 100,000 clones, approximately 71% detected once. V gene TRBV28 combines with J gene TRBJ1-2, with no clear D. Sequencing input: PBMCs. The receptor was derived from a woman aged 18-29 years in good health and CMV-seropositive. In DNA form, the CDR3 reads TGTGCCAGCAGCTCCCTGAGTACGAACTATGGCTACACCTTC. It is translated as CASSSLSTNYGYTF.